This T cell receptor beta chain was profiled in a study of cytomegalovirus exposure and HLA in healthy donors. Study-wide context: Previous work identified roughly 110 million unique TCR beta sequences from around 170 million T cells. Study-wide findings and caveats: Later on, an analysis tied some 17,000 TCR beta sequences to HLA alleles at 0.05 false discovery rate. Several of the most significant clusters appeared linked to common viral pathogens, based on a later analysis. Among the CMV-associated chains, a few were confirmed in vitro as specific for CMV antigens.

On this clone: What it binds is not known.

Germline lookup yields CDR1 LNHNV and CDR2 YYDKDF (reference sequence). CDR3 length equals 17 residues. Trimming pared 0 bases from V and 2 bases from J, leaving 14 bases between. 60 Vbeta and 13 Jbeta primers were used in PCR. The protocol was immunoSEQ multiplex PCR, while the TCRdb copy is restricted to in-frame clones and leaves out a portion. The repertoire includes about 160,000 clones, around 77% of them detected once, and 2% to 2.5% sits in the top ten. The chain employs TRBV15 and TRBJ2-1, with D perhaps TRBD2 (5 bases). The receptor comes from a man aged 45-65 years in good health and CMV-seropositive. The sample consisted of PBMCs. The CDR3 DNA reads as TGTGCCACCAGCAGAGATCAGATGAGGGCCCCCTACAATGAGCAGTTCTTC. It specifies CATSRDQMRAPYNEQFF.